Listed below are T cell receptor beta chains from one sample, sequenced in a study of shared clonotypes between healthy human individuals. TCRdb's copy holds only in-frame clones and misses some; the assay was immunoSEQ multiplex PCR. The sample holds some 2,100,000 clones, about 92% seen once. The sequenced material came from naive CD8+ T cells from PBMCs. The receptors derive from a man between 18 and 35 years old in good health. Some clones in this sample may be carry-over from other donors' samples. CDR3s include the opening cysteine and the closing phenylalanine or tryptophan. Fields, in order: V gene, D gene, CDR3 length, clone size, J gene, CDR3 DNA, CDR3 protein. The D gene is left open where the match is weak. The size entry is marked missing in some rows and otherwise reads once, few, many or a size class.

TRBV5-6	.	14	.	TRBJ2-5	TGTGCCAGCAGCCCCCTGTATGGCGGAGAGACCCAGTACTTC	CASSPLYGGETQYF
TRBV28	TRBD1	14	.	TRBJ1-2	TGTGCCAGCAGTTTACGAACAGGGGCCTATGGCTACACCTTC	CASSLRTGAYGYTF
TRBV10-3	.	12	.	TRBJ2-7	TGTGCCATCAGTGCCGAGTCCTACGAGCAGTACTTC	CAISAESYEQYF
TRBV7-3	TRBD2	17	.	TRBJ2-1	TGTGCCAGCAGCTTAAGAGCTAGCGGGGGGTGGTACAATGAGCAGTTCTTC	CASSLRASGGWYNEQFF
TRBV27	.	14	.	TRBJ1-1	TGTGCCAGCAGTGCCATCTACAGGGCCACTGAAGCTTTCTTT	CASSAIYRATEAFF
TRBV19	TRBD1	15	once	TRBJ2-5	TGTGCCAGTAGCCACAGGGGACCGGCGGGAGAGACCCAGTACTTC	CASSHRGPAGETQYF
TRBV9	.	15	few	TRBJ1-1	TGTGCCAGCAGCGTAGTCGGAGGCGGGAACACTGAAGCTTTCTTT	CASSVVGGGNTEAFF
TRBV15	TRBD2	14	.	TRBJ2-2	TGTGCCACCCAAAGCGGGATTGGCACCGGGGAGCTGTTTTTT	CATQSGIGTGELFF
TRBV2	.	11	.	TRBJ2-7	TGTGCCAGCATGGGGGGCTACGAGCAGTACTTC	CASMGGYEQYF
TRBV5-8	TRBD1	13	.	TRBJ2-7	TGTGCCAGCAGCTTGGACAGGGGCTACGAGCAGTACTTC	CASSLDRGYEQYF
TRBV6-1	TRBD2	15	.	TRBJ2-1	TGTGCCAGCAGTGAAGGCGGGAGTTTCTACAATGAGCAGTTCTTC	CASSEGGSFYNEQFF
TRBV6-6	TRBD1	15	.	TRBJ2-7	TGTGCCAGCAGCTGGGGGGACAGGGCTTCCTACGAGCAGTACTTC	CASSWGDRASYEQYF
TRBV5-1	TRBD2	17	.	TRBJ2-1	TGCGCCAGCAGCTTCGGGGTAAGGACTAGTCCCTACAATGAGCAGTTCTTC	CASSFGVRTSPYNEQFF
TRBV9	.	14	.	TRBJ2-7	TGTGCCAGCAGCCCGGGGGTAGGGTTCAATGAGCAGTACTTC	CASSPGVGFNEQYF